This TCR beta chain was documented in a study of T-cell reconstitution after alpha-beta-depleted transplantation in children (dated by TCRdb to about 2016). About the investigation overall: Using TCR repertoire profiling, the study followed T-cell immune reconstitution in a quantitative way in children after TCRalphabeta/CD19-depleted allogeneic hematopoietic cell transplantation.

This clonotype was picked up many times. The clone's antigen remains unknown. Base qualities are not recorded, but no much larger clone differs from it by a single base. The cysteine opens and the phenylalanine closes a CDR3 of 16 amino acids. Just the 48-base CDR3 DNA is kept, in frame starting at base 1. After removal of 0 bases from V and 1 base from J, the junction retains 2 bases not matched to a gene. From a lookup of the germline V gene, CDR1 and CDR2 are SGHRS and YFSETQ. The receptor library was made with PCR. Sequencing took place on an Illumina HiSeq 2500. Molecular barcoding was employed in the preparation of TCR libraries, with unique molecular identifiers being used to normalize TCRbeta repertoire quantification. In-frame beta chains were kept once TCRdb had trimmed the public reads at Q25 with fastp and called clones with MiXCR. A single entry per CDR3 protein holds the most common genes and DNA from its merged rows. The sample table lists 250,000 to 350,000 distinct CDR3 sequences, roughly 9.5% of them with a count of one. Roughly 9.1% of the sample rests with the top ten.

The chain employs TRBV5-1 and TRBJ2-2, with 8 bases aligning to TRBD1. This clonotype was sampled from a human donor who donated a stem cell graft to a child with SCID. This specimen was PBMCs from the stem cell graft donor, taken from the stem cell graft. The CDR3 here reads CASSLAGTGNTGELFF. The sequenced DNA: TGCGCCAGCAGCTTGGCCGGGACAGGGAACACCGGGGAGCTGTTTTTT.